This entry lists 27 T cell receptor beta chains sequenced from one sample in a study of T-cell memory formation after mild COVID-19. TCRdb reprocessed the 5' RACE reads with MiXCR, giving one entry per CDR3 protein. There are 100,000 to 120,000 distinct CDR3 sequences in the sample; 20% to 25% occur only once, and 40% to 50% lies in the top ten. Input material: PBMCs or a T cell subset sorted from them (not recorded which). These receptors were collected from a man in his late teens or twenties who had mild COVID-19 (a few samples of this study predate the infection). Cell type and time point are not known.

The gene calls are TRBV29-1 and TRBJ2-2, with unresolved D. This CDR3 has 13 amino acids. The germline V gene encodes CDR1 SQVTM and CDR2 ANQGSEA. Trimming cost V 6 bases and J 0 bases, with 8 bases left between them. CDR3 in amino acids: CSVRVSNTGELFF. CDR3 DNA sequence: TGCAGCGTCCGGGTTTCGAACACCGGGGAGCTGTTTTTT.

There are a few counts of this clonotype. The chain joins TRBV12-3 or TRBV12-4 to TRBJ2-7; 7 positions agree with TRBD1. The CDR3 consists of 14 residues. The V and J ends lost 3 bases and 5 bases, in that order; junction bases with no gene match: 7. CDR3 amino acids: CASSLDRYGHEQYV. CDR3 sequence (DNA): TGTGCCAGCAGTTTGGACAGGTACGGTCACGAGCAGTACGTC.

This clonotype was recorded a few times. The V and J genes are TRBV20-1 and TRBJ2-5; either TRBD1 or TRBD2 may supply D (5 bases each). The CDR3 consists of 15 residues. The V gene's germline CDR1 is DFQATT and CDR2 SNEGSKA (reference sequence). V was clipped by 6 bases and J by 1 base, with 18 bases between them. CDR3 in DNA: TGCAGTGCCGACCTGGTGGGGGAGATCCAAGAGACCCAGTACTTC. Amino acid sequence: CSADLVGEIQETQYF.

This clonotype was detected a few times. DNA of the CDR3: TGTGCCAGCAGCTTTACTTGGACCCGCCGCACAGATACGCAGTATTTT. Translated: CASSFTWTRRTDTQYF. V gene TRBV7-2 combines with J gene TRBJ2-3; D not certain. Germline V CDR1 and CDR2: SGHTA, FQGNSA. The CDR3 is 16 amino acids. V gave up 3 bases and J gave up 1 base, with 14 bases separating them.

V gene TRBV7-9 combines with J gene TRBJ2-1; 8 bases align to TRBD2. This CDR3 comprises 16 residues. Germline lookup yields CDR1 SEHNR and CDR2 FQNEAQ (reference sequence). V gave up 4 bases and J gave up 2 bases; unmatched junction bases: 7. The CDR3 spells CASSSGLAGAYNEQFF. The DNA for the CDR3 is TGTGCCAGCAGCTCCGGACTAGCCGGGGCCTACAATGAGCAGTTCTTC.

The CDR3 sequence is CSVDGDRDIQGNTIYF. Here the CDR3 DNA reads TGCAGCGTTGATGGTGACCGGGACATTCAGGGAAACACCATATATTTT. The chain recombines TRBV29-1 with TRBJ1-3; D might be TRBD1 (6 bases). V was clipped by 3 bases and J by 4 bases, with 19 bases between them. This CDR3 region has 16 residues. Germline V gene sequence: CDR1 SQVTM, CDR2 ANQGSEA.

There are a few counts of this clonotype. The chain uses TRBV5-5 and TRBJ2-7, with D perhaps matching TRBD1 (6 bases). The CDR3 sequence is 13 residues long. The V end was cut by 2 bases, the J end by 3 bases, with 9 bases between. Germline CDR1 SGHKS, CDR2 YYEKEE (reference sequence). The CDR3 region is CASSLGDNYEQYV. The CDR3 region has the DNA TGTGCCAGCAGCTTAGGGGACAACTACGAGCAGTACGTC.

The chain employs TRBV5-1 and TRBJ2-7; D is uncertain. The length of the CDR3 is 15 residues. Trimming pared 0 bases from V and 2 bases from J, leaving 12 bases between. Germline V gives CDR1 SGHRS, CDR2 YFSETQ. CDR3 protein: CASSLEPSPAYEQYF. The CDR3 DNA reads TGCGCCAGCAGCTTGGAACCCTCTCCGGCCTACGAGCAGTACTTC.

This sequence joins TRBV27 and TRBJ1-2, with 11 bases aligning to TRBD1. V was pared by 8 bases and J by 7 bases, with 6 bases of the junction left unmatched. Germline values: CDR1 MNHEY, CDR2 SMNVEV (reference sequence). The CDR3 contains 13 residues. The CDR3 region has the DNA TGTGCCAGCTCCGGGACAGGGGGTGGTGGCTACACCTTC. Translation gives CASSGTGGGGYTF.

The CDR3 spells CASSNAWDEQFF. As DNA, the CDR3 is TGTGCCAGCAGTAATGCGTGGGATGAGCAGTTCTTC. The V and J genes are TRBV12-3 or TRBV12-4 and TRBJ2-1; D remains ambiguous. The length of the CDR3 is 12 residues. The V end was cut by 5 bases, the J end by 8 bases, with 10 bases between.

V usage is TRBV19 and J usage is TRBJ1-5; no clear D. CDR1 and CDR2 from the germline V gene are LNHDA and SQIVND (reference sequence). This CDR3 has 14 residues. V dropped 3 bases and J dropped 4 bases, with 10 bases sitting between them. CDR3 protein: CASSILGRNQPQHF. In DNA form, the CDR3 reads TGTGCCAGTAGTATCCTCGGGAGGAATCAGCCCCAGCATTTT.

This clonotype was counted only a few times. V is TRBV5-1 and J is TRBJ2-6; D remains unclear. CDR3 length: 17 residues. V gave up 2 bases and J gave up 2 bases, with 14 bases separating them. Germline V gene lookup returns CDR1 SGHRS and CDR2 YFSETQ. CDR3 amino acids: CASSFRDFGAGANVLTF. The CDR3 DNA reads as TGCGCCAGCAGCTTTAGGGATTTCGGTGCTGGGGCCAACGTCCTGACTTTC.

This clonotype was seen more than once but under ten times. The chain is built from TRBV28 and TRBJ2-7; 9 nucleotides agree with TRBD1. This CDR3 is built from 18 residues. Per germline, CDR1 MDHEN and CDR2 SYDVKM. With 2 bases clipped from V and 3 bases from J, the junction kept 14 bases outside the gene matches. CDR3 sequence (DNA): TGTGCCAGCAGTTTAGAGGTCGGACAGGGGCCATCGAGCTACGAGCAGTACGTC. Its translation: CASSLEVGQGPSSYEQYV.

The J gene is TRBJ2-5, the V gene TRBV9; D may be TRBD1 (5 bases). Per the germline V gene, CDR1 is SGDLS and CDR2 is YYNGEE. The V end lost 2 bases, the J end lost 0 bases, and 5 bases lay between the germline ends. There are 13 residues in the CDR3. The CDR3 here is CASSVDNQETQYF. The CDR3 nucleotides are TGTGCCAGCAGCGTGGACAACCAAGAGACCCAGTACTTC.

This clonotype was counted between two and nine times. The genes are TRBV7-9 and TRBJ2-7; no clear D. The CDR3 totals 11 residues. Trimming pared 8 bases from V and 3 bases from J, leaving 8 bases between. The germline V gene has CDR1 SEHNR and CDR2 FQNEAQ (reference sequence). Written as DNA, the CDR3 is TGTGCCAGCGGGGTCATCTACGAGCAGTACGTC. Its translation: CASGVIYEQYV.

This clonotype was seen a few times. The chain uses TRBV6-2 or TRBV6-3 and TRBJ2-3; D is unresolved. V shed 5 bases and J shed 1 base, with 10 bases lying between them. This CDR3 region has 14 residues. Germline CDR1 reads MNHEY; CDR2 reads SVGEGT. The CDR3 bases are TGTGCCAGCAGTCGGGTCCGGGGCACAGATACGCAGTATTTT. Its translation: CASSRVRGTDTQYF.

This clonotype occurred a few times. The V call is TRBV7-9, the J call TRBJ2-5; no definite D call. The CDR3 runs to 14 residues. The germline V gene encodes CDR1 SEHNR and CDR2 FQNEAQ (reference sequence). Between the trimmed V and J ends, which lost 5 bases and 0 bases, there was a span of 10 bases. This CDR3 is CASSRTENQETQYF. Here the CDR3 DNA reads TGTGCCAGCAGCCGCACTGAGAACCAAGAGACCCAGTACTTC.

This rearrangement joins TRBV29-1 to TRBJ1-5, with 10 nucleotides matching TRBD1. Germline CDR1 and CDR2: SQVTM and ANQGSEA. Trimming removed 7 bases from V and 4 bases from J; junction bases left unmatched: 7. This CDR3 spans 14 amino acids. Written as DNA, the CDR3 is TGCAGCGCATTGAAGGACAGGGGGAATCAGCCCCAGCATTTT. This translates into CSALKDRGNQPQHF.

This chain joins TRBV7-9 and TRBJ2-7; D may be TRBD1 (5 bases). Germline CDR1 is SEHNR and CDR2 is FQNEAQ (reference sequence). This CDR3 has 14 amino acids. V lost 5 bases and J lost 2, with 13 bases in between. DNA of the CDR3: TGTGCCAGCAGCCAATCGACAGCAGCCTACGAGCAGTACTTC. Translation: CASSQSTAAYEQYF.

This clonotype has only a few counts. The gene calls are TRBV5-1 and TRBJ2-3, with D maybe TRBD2 (6 bases). CDR3 length: 15 residues. With 4 bases removed from V and 0 bases from J, the gap between germline ends came to 12 bases. Per germline, CDR1 SGHRS and CDR2 YFSETQ. This chain's CDR3 is CASSGTGVSTDTQYF. The CDR3 nucleotides are TGCGCCAGCAGCGGAACGGGGGTGAGCACAGATACGCAGTATTTT.

This clonotype was counted only a few times. J is TRBJ2-1 and V is TRBV9, with 11 bases matching TRBD2. The CDR3 totals 16 residues. Looked up from germline, CDR1 is SGDLS and CDR2 is YYNGEE. The V segment lost 2 bases and the J segment 5 bases; nucleotides outside the gene matches: 6. The CDR3 protein is CASSVTLAGEHNEQFF. The CDR3 DNA is TGTGCCAGCAGCGTTACACTAGCGGGGGAGCACAATGAGCAGTTCTTC.

This clonotype was seen a handful of times. The chain links TRBV20-1 to TRBJ2-2, with 8 bases identical to TRBD1. The V gene end was trimmed by 4 bases and the J gene end by 4 bases; junction bases not matched to a gene: 8. The CDR3 sequence is 15 residues long. Germline CDR1 and CDR2: DFQATT and SNEGSKA (reference sequence). Here the CDR3 reads CSAIQNRGFTGELFF. In nucleotides, the CDR3 is TGCAGTGCTATCCAGAACAGGGGGTTCACCGGGGAGCTGTTTTTT.

V and J are TRBV6-6 and TRBJ2-7, with a tentative D call TRBD1 (5 bases). The CDR3 length is 13 residues. The V gene lost 9 bases and the J gene lost 3 bases, with 15 bases spanning the gap. Germline V CDR1 and CDR2: MNHNY, SVGAGI (reference sequence). This chain's CDR3 is CASSKGLHYEQYV. For the CDR3, the DNA is TGTGCCAGTTCTAAGGGGTTACACTACGAGCAGTACGTC.

The gene calls are TRBV20-1 and TRBJ1-1; TRBD1 matches at 7 bases. Germline CDR1 reads DFQATT; CDR2 reads SNEGSKA (reference sequence). There are 12 residues in the CDR3. Here the CDR3 reads CSTNRGNTEAFF. The CDR3 DNA reads TGCAGCACTAACAGGGGGAACACTGAAGCTTTCTTT.

V usage is TRBV6-1 and J usage is TRBJ2-1; 15 bases align to TRBD2. The CDR3 totals 17 residues. Trimming took 6 bases from V and 0 from J; bases not matched to a gene: 3. Germline values: CDR1 MNHNS, CDR2 SASEGT. CDR3 sequence (DNA): TGTGCCAGCAGGGGACTAGCGGGGGGAAGCTCCTACAATGAGCAGTTCTTC. The encoded protein is CASRGLAGGSSYNEQFF.

This clonotype appeared a few times. The genes are TRBV7-9 and TRBJ2-2; 12 bases fit TRBD2. The CDR3 loop spans 15 amino acids. Germline trimming cut 4 bases from V and 3 bases from J; bases unmatched to any gene: 0. Germline CDR1 SEHNR, CDR2 FQNEAQ (reference sequence). CDR3 nucleotides: TGTGCCAGCAGCTGGACTAGCGGGGACACCGGGGAGCTGTTTTTT. Translated, it gives CASSWTSGDTGELFF.

This clonotype was counted only a few times. The gene calls are TRBV19 and TRBJ2-3, with D perhaps TRBD1 (6 bases). CDR3 size: 17 residues. The germline CDR1 and CDR2 sequences are LNHDA and SQIVND (reference sequence). Trimming pared 5 bases from V and 6 bases from J, leaving 24 bases between. The CDR3 sequence: CASSAEPGHRPLDTQYF. CDR3 nucleotides: TGTGCCAGTAGTGCTGAGCCGGGACATCGGCCGTTGGATACGCAGTATTTT.